This entry lists 24 T cell receptor beta chains sequenced from one sample in a study of memory CD4+ T cells and cytomegalovirus serostatus. Single viable CD3+CD4+CD8-CD45RO+ cells were sorted as the memory CD4+ T cells. Method: immunoSEQ multiplex PCR; TCRdb's copy keeps in-frame clones and lacks some. The sample includes around 40,000 clones, 75% to 80% seen only once; the top ten take 0.6% to 0.9%. Sequences were obtained from memory CD4+ T cells from blood. Receptors originate from an adult in good health and CMV-seronegative.

The table lists this clone with a few counts. The rearrangement uses TRBV7-2 and TRBJ2-7; 8 bases line up with TRBD1. The CDR3 has 15 amino acids. Germline CDR1 is SGHTA and CDR2 is FQGNSA. V shed 6 bases and J 3 bases; nucleotides not matched to a gene: 10. The CDR3 nucleotides read TGTGCCAGCAGTCCTGTCCGGACAGGGTACTACGAGCAGTACTTC. As protein: CASSPVRTGYYEQYF.

The gene calls are TRBV6-6 and TRBJ1-2; D unclear. The CDR3 has 13 residues. CDR1 is MNHNY and CDR2 is SVGAGI in the germline V gene (reference sequence). The V and J ends lost 4 bases and 4 bases respectively, with 10 bases between them. CDR3 DNA sequence: TGTGCCAGCAGTTCGTCCAAGAGCTATGGCTACACCTTC. This codes for CASSSSKSYGYTF.

The rearrangement links TRBV5-6 to TRBJ2-6, with D possibly TRBD2 on 5 matching bases. Trimming shortened V by 5 bases and J by 0 bases, and 15 bases separated the two germline ends. The CDR3 sequence is 17 residues long. CDR1 is SGHDT, CDR2 YYEEEE, per germline. DNA of the CDR3: TGTGCCAGCAGTCGAAGGACTGAACGCTCTGGGGCCAACGTCCTGACTTTC. Amino acid sequence: CASSRRTERSGANVLTF.

The chain recombines TRBV6-1 with TRBJ2-3; a weak D match, TRBD1 (6 bases). Germline V gene data show CDR1 as MNHNS and CDR2 as SASEGT. V lost 1 base, J lost 2 bases, and 10 bases lay in between. This CDR3 has 15 amino acids. The CDR3 DNA is TGTGCCAGCAGTGAAGGGAGGACAGACACAGATACGCAGTATTTT. This sequence encodes CASSEGRTDTDTQYF.

Written as DNA, the CDR3 is TGCGCCAGCAGCTTTTTATCCGGGGGCGGATATGGCTACACCTTC. Translating gives CASSFLSGGGYGYTF. V gene TRBV5-1 combines with J gene TRBJ1-2, with a tentative D call TRBD1 (6 bases). Germline V lookup: CDR1 SGHRS, CDR2 YFSETQ. CDR3 length: 15 amino acids. Trimming took off 2 bases at V and 5 bases at J, with 16 bases between the two ends. The full variable domain, in which reference TRBV5-1 and TRBJ1-2 provide the parts outside the CDR3, is KAGVTQTPRYLIKTRGQQVTLSCSPISGHRSVSWYQQTPGQGLQFLFEYFSETQRNKGNFPGRFSGRQFSNSRSEMNVSTLELGDSALYLCASSFLSGGGYGYTFGSGTRLTVV.

V is TRBV4-2 and J is TRBJ2-3; D gene uncertain. This CDR3 region has 13 residues. From germline, CDR1 is LGHNA and CDR2 YNFKEQ. The germline V and J ends were trimmed by 0 bases and 3 bases, with 4 bases remaining between them. The CDR3 loop reads CASSQDRTDTQYF. The CDR3, as DNA: TGTGCCAGCAGCCAAGACAGAACAGATACGCAGTATTTT.

This clone was seen a handful of times. The chain employs TRBV30 and TRBJ1-1; D ambiguous. The CDR3 runs to 16 residues. Germline CDR1 reads GTSNPN; CDR2 reads SVGIG (reference sequence). V shed 0 bases and J shed 6 bases, with 20 bases lying between them. CDR3: CAWSVLSGLERAEAFF. The CDR3 nucleotides are TGTGCCTGGAGTGTTCTGAGTGGCTTGGAGAGGGCTGAAGCTTTCTTT.

The rearrangement links TRBV7-6 to TRBJ1-3; D is uncertain. CDR1 and CDR2 from the germline V gene are SGHVS and FNYEAQ. V was clipped by 4 bases and J by 3 bases, with 10 bases between them. CDR3 length equals 14 residues. The CDR3 DNA sequence: TGTGCCAGCAGCTCGGAGGGCGTTGGAAACACCATATATTTT. Encoded protein: CASSSEGVGNTIYF.

The CDR3 DNA sequence: TGTGCCAGCAGCTTAGGCAGGCTCCGAGGGGAGACCCAGTACTTC. Its protein is CASSLGRLRGETQYF. The chain employs TRBV13 and TRBJ2-5, with D perhaps TRBD2 (5 bases). Trimming pared 0 bases from V and 5 bases from J, leaving 13 bases between. CDR3 length equals 15 residues. Germline V gene data show CDR1 as PRHDT and CDR2 as FYEKMQ (reference sequence).

This chain uses TRBV6-1 with TRBJ2-7, with no clear D. CDR3 size: 13 residues. V was trimmed by 7 bases and J by 0 bases, leaving 10 bases between them. CDR1 is MNHNS, CDR2 SASEGT, per germline. The CDR3 DNA reads TGTGCCAGCACCCCCGAGTTCTCCTACGAGCAGTACTTC. This encodes CASTPEFSYEQYF.

The rearrangement joins TRBV2 to TRBJ2-5; D ambiguous. Germline CDR1 SNHLY, CDR2 FYNNEI. CDR3 length: 13 amino acids. The V end was cut by 3 bases, the J end by 9 bases, with 14 bases between. The DNA for the CDR3 is TGTGCCAGCAGTGAGTTCGGTTATGAGGCCCAGTACTTC. This encodes CASSEFGYEAQYF.

J is TRBJ1-4 and V is TRBV19, with a possible D match to TRBD1 (6 bases). The CDR3 spans 18 residues. Germline lookup yields CDR1 LNHDA and CDR2 SQIVND (reference sequence). Trimming removed 5 bases from V and 1 base from J, with 20 bases in between. The CDR3: CASSRYRPGAQTNEKLFF. The CDR3 DNA reads TGTGCCAGTAGTCGGTACCGCCCGGGGGCGCAAACTAATGAAAAACTGTTTTTT.

The chain carries TRBV5-1 and TRBJ2-3, with 10 bases that match TRBD1. This CDR3 spans 15 amino acids. CDR1 and CDR2 from the germline V gene are SGHRS and YFSETQ. With V trimmed by 4 bases and J by 3 bases, 5 bases remained unmatched. CDR3 region: CASSLRQGATDTQYF. The CDR3 DNA reads TGCGCCAGCAGCCTTAGACAGGGGGCAACAGATACGCAGTATTTT. Together with reference TRBV5-1 and TRBJ2-3, the CDR3 gives the full variable domain: KAGVTQTPRYLIKTRGQQVTLSCSPISGHRSVSWYQQTPGQGLQFLFEYFSETQRNKGNFPGRFSGRQFSNSRSEMNVSTLELGDSALYLCASSLRQGATDTQYFGPGTRLTVL.

This chain uses TRBV6-6 with TRBJ1-2, with D possibly TRBD1 on 5 matching bases. Per germline, CDR1 MNHNY and CDR2 SVGAGI (reference sequence). The CDR3 is 12 residues long. Trimming shortened V by 6 bases and J by 2 bases, and 7 bases separated the two germline ends. The DNA of the CDR3 is TGTGCCAGCAGGGCAGGGAACTATGGCTACACCTTC. It encodes CASRAGNYGYTF.

The CDR3 protein is CASSRDRGRKEETQYF. DNA for the CDR3: TGTGCCAGCAGCCGTGACAGGGGGCGAAAGGAGGAGACCCAGTACTTC. The V gene is TRBV5-6, the J gene TRBJ2-5, with 10 nucleotides matching TRBD1. V lost 4 bases, J lost 5 bases, and 11 bases stayed unmatched. In germline, CDR1 is SGHDT, CDR2 YYEEEE. This CDR3 comprises 16 residues.

The chain recombines TRBV5-6 with TRBJ1-5; possible D gene TRBD1, 6 bases. Per the germline V gene, CDR1 is SGHDT and CDR2 is YYEEEE. V shed 4 bases and J shed 4 bases, with 15 bases lying between them. The CDR3 contains 15 residues. The CDR3 DNA reads TGTGCCAGCAGCCCGGGGGGCTTAGGGAATCAGCCCCAGCATTTT. Translation: CASSPGGLGNQPQHF.

V is TRBV10-3 and J is TRBJ2-7; D gene unclear. This CDR3 has 13 residues. The germline CDR1 and CDR2 sequences are ENHRY and SYGVKD. Trimming took off 2 bases at V and 2 bases at J, with 7 bases between the two ends. CDR3 sequence: CAISEGRTYEQYF. The CDR3, as DNA: TGTGCCATCAGTGAGGGCAGAACCTACGAGCAGTACTTC.

J is TRBJ2-3 and V is TRBV7-2; 7 positions match TRBD2. The ends lost 5 bases at V and 4 bases at J; junction bases unmatched: 6. Germline V gene lookup returns CDR1 SGHTA and CDR2 FQGNSA. This CDR3 spans 14 amino acids. CDR3 sequence (DNA): TGTGCCAGCAGCCCGGGGACTATTCCAGATACGCAGTATTTT. Its protein is CASSPGTIPDTQYF.

Remarks on this clone: This CDR3 is also generated by other DNA sequences in the sample. CDR3 DNA: TGTGCCACCAGCAGAGATCAGGGGCCGGGCACTGAAGCTTTCTTT. This gives the protein CATSRDQGPGTEAFF. The chain uses TRBV15 and TRBJ1-1, with a weak D call TRBD1 (6 bases). Trimming left V 0 bases short and J 4 bases short, with 12 bases between. The CDR3 consists of 15 residues. Germline CDR1 reads LNHNV; CDR2 reads YYDKDF (reference sequence).

The J gene is TRBJ1-6, the V gene TRBV9; D is possibly TRBD1 (5 bases). Per germline, CDR1 SGDLS and CDR2 YYNGEE. V lost 0 bases, J lost 0 bases, and 10 bases lay in between. The CDR3 is 17 residues long. This chain's CDR3 is CASSVGGASSYNSPLHF. CDR3 in DNA: TGTGCCAGCAGCGTAGGGGGCGCGAGCTCCTATAATTCACCCCTCCACTTT.

About this clone itself: Within the sample, other DNA sequences also encode this same CDR3. This sequence joins TRBV5-1 and TRBJ2-5; 7 bases match TRBD2. This CDR3 is built from 13 residues. CDR1 SGHRS and CDR2 YFSETQ come from the germline V gene. V shed 3 bases and J 1 base; nucleotides not matched to a gene: 0. The DNA of the CDR3 is TGCGCCAGCAGCTCGGGGGGCCAAGAGACCCAGTACTTC. Translation: CASSSGGQETQYF.

This clone was seen more than once but under ten times. This chain joins TRBV2 and TRBJ1-4, with 9 bases identical to TRBD1. The germline CDR1 and CDR2 sequences are SNHLY and FYNNEI. The CDR3 totals 14 residues. Trimming at V came to 7 bases and at J to 8 bases, leaving 8 bases not matched to a gene. CDR3 DNA sequence: TGTGCCAGCACTCGAACAGGGGGCGACGAAAAACTGTTTTTT. Protein product: CASTRTGGDEKLFF.

The chain employs TRBV19 and TRBJ2-2; possible D gene TRBD1, 5 bases. With 5 bases removed from V and 2 bases from J, the gap between germline ends came to 21 bases. This CDR3 contains 18 residues. From germline, CDR1 is LNHDA and CDR2 SQIVND (reference sequence). The CDR3 region has the DNA TGTGCCAGTAGTGGGTCTGTGGGGCAGGGCCTTAACACCGGGGAGCTGTTTTTT. Its protein product is CASSGSVGQGLNTGELFF.

The chain is built from TRBV6-1 and TRBJ1-2, with D maybe TRBD1 (5 bases). This CDR3 has 15 residues. Germline V gives CDR1 MNHNS, CDR2 SASEGT. Trimming removed 2 bases from V and 4 bases from J, with 14 bases in between. As DNA, the CDR3 is TGTGCCAGCAGTGAAAGGCCAGGGATAGGCTATGGCTACACCTTC. Protein sequence: CASSERPGIGYGYTF.